The 11 T cell receptor beta chains in this list originate from one sample, sequenced in a study of blood T cell repertoires in COVID-19. Profiled with immunoSEQ multiplex PCR; TCRdb holds only in-frame clones, not every one. This table holds 95,000 to 110,000 clones, more than 80% found once. Sequencing was done on a sample of peripheral blood. These receptor sequences come from a woman in her sixties or seventies with acute or convalescent COVID-19.

The chain recombines TRBV5-6 with TRBJ1-2, with TRBD1 identical over 7 bases. Germline V gene sequence: CDR1 SGHDT, CDR2 YYEEEE. Unmatched junction bases numbered 9, after V lost 6 bases and J lost 4 bases. The CDR3 loop spans 14 amino acids. CDR3 residues: CASTRTGSLYGYTF. CDR3 nucleotides: TGTGCCAGCACCCGGACAGGTAGCCTCTATGGCTACACCTTC.

Worth noting for this clone: Sequence at one end of the junction differs from germline and may be a read error. The J gene is TRBJ1-5, the V gene TRBV6-1, with 7 bases lining up with TRBD1. This CDR3 contains 11 residues. Germline CDR1 and CDR2: MNHNS and SASEGT. The CDR3 sequence: CASSQETGRYF. CDR3 DNA sequence: TGTGCCAGCAGTCAAGAGACAGGGAGGTATTTT.

The chain recombines TRBV2 with TRBJ2-5; D uncertain. With 8 bases removed from V and 2 bases from J, the gap between germline ends came to 21 bases. The CDR3 sequence is 16 residues long. CDR1 SNHLY and CDR2 FYNNEI come from the germline V gene. In nucleotides, the CDR3 is TGTGCCAGCTCTTACCTTCGTGGCGGTACACAAGAGACCCAGTACTTC. It translates to CASSYLRGGTQETQYF.

V usage is TRBV5-1 and J usage is TRBJ2-5, with D tentatively TRBD2 (5 bases). The CDR3 length is 12 residues. V lost 10 bases, J lost 1 base, and 11 bases lay in between. Germline-derived CDR1 and CDR2 are SGHRS and YFSETQ. The CDR3 DNA reads TGCGCCGCTACAACTAGCCAAGAGACCCAGTACTTC. This translates into CAATTSQETQYF.

This rearrangement joins TRBV25-1 to TRBJ1-1; weak D call: TRBD1 (5 bases). Deletions cut 3 bases from V and 4 bases from J, with 12 bases between. Germline V gene sequence: CDR1 MGHDK, CDR2 SYGVNS. CDR3 length: 14 residues. CDR3 bases: TGTGCCAGCAGTGAGTTCGGGGGGAGCACTGAAGCTTTCTTT. Its translation: CASSEFGGSTEAFF. The full variable domain, with the rest looked up from reference TRBV25-1 and TRBJ1-1, is EADIYQTPRYLVIGTGKKITLECSQTMGHDKMYWYQQDPGMELHLIHYSYGVNSTEKGDLSSESTVSRIRTEHFPLTLESARPSHTSQYLCASSEFGGSTEAFFGQGTRLTVV.

A single count supports this clone. J is TRBJ2-1 and V is TRBV5-1; D might be TRBD2 (6 bases). The length of the CDR3 is 18 residues. Germline CDR1 is SGHRS and CDR2 is YFSETQ. The V gene lost 0 bases and the J gene lost 0 bases, with 16 bases spanning the gap. CDR3 nucleotides: TGCGCCAGCAGCTTGGGTTTACTAGCCCACAGCTCCTACAATGAGCAGTTCTTC. It yields the protein CASSLGLLAHSSYNEQFF.

This rearrangement joins TRBV5-6 to TRBJ1-2; weak D call: TRBD1 (5 bases). Germline CDR1 is SGHDT and CDR2 is YYEEEE. This CDR3 comprises 13 residues. V was shortened by 0 bases and J by 3 bases, with 6 bases between the two germline ends. CDR3 bases: TGTGCCAGCAGCTTGGTACAGGACTATGGCTACACCTTC. It encodes CASSLVQDYGYTF. The full variable domain, rest sourced from reference TRBV5-6 and TRBJ1-2, is DAGVTQSPTHLIKTRGQQVTLRCSPKSGHDTVSWYQQALGQGPQFIFQYYEEEERQRGNFPDRFSGHQFPNYSSELNVNALLLGDSALYLCASSLVQDYGYTFGSGTRLTVV.

This chain links TRBV24-1 with TRBJ1-1; 9 nucleotides align to TRBD1. V gave up 7 bases and J gave up 2 bases; unmatched junction bases: 7. Germline CDR1 KGHDR, CDR2 SFDVKD. This CDR3 has 15 residues. CDR3 in amino acids: CATRPRDRDNTEAFF. The CDR3 DNA sequence: TGTGCCACCAGGCCCCGGGACAGGGACAACACTGAAGCTTTCTTT.

The genes are TRBV19 and TRBJ1-2, with D maybe TRBD1 (6 bases). The germline V gene encodes CDR1 LNHDA and CDR2 SQIVND (reference sequence). V gave up 5 bases and J gave up 7 bases, with 8 bases separating them. The CDR3 consists of 11 residues. The CDR3: CASSPGVGYTF. The CDR3 DNA reads TGTGCCAGTAGTCCAGGGGTTGGCTACACCTTC.

The rearrangement joins TRBV5-6 to TRBJ1-5; D may be TRBD1 (5 bases). The V and J ends lost 2 bases and 1 base respectively, with 16 bases between them. Germline V gene lookup returns CDR1 SGHDT and CDR2 YYEEEE. The CDR3 runs to 17 residues. CDR3 sequence reads: CASSFNGYRGSNQPQHF. The DNA of the CDR3 is TGTGCCAGCAGCTTTAACGGGTATCGGGGGAGCAATCAGCCCCAGCATTTT.

V and J are TRBV4-1 and TRBJ1-2, with 7 nucleotides matching TRBD1. CDR3 length: 14 residues. V trimming: 4 bases; J trimming: 10 bases; junction bases outside the gene matches: 12. CDR1 is MGHRA and CDR2 is YSYEKL in the germline V gene. The CDR3 region is CASSLSSGTALYTF. In DNA form, the CDR3 reads TGCGCCAGCAGCCTATCATCCGGGACAGCCCTCTACACCTTC.